These 15 T cell receptor beta chains came from one sample sequenced in a study of T-cell reconstitution after alpha-beta-depleted transplantation in children. The library targeted TCRbeta and was prepared with unique molecular identifiers. TCRdb recomputed calls from the PCR reads with MiXCR, one row per CDR3 protein. The sample contains a few hundred thousand distinct CDR3 sequences, approximately 12% of which appear only once. The starting material was PBMCs, mostly from graft donor cells, obtained 360 days after TCRalphabeta/CD19-depleted stem cell transplant. These receptors all come from a male patient younger than 18 who had a stem cell transplant for acute myeloid leukemia, so the T cells may come from the graft donor.

The chain uses TRBV28 and TRBJ2-1, with D maybe TRBD2 (5 bases). V was clipped by 6 bases and J by 9 bases, with 12 bases between them. From germline, CDR1 is MDHEN and CDR2 SYDVKM. The length of the CDR3 is 12 residues. CDR3 nucleotide sequence: TGTGCCAGCAGGGACTTAGTCCGTGAGCAGTTCTTC. Its protein product is CASRDLVREQFF.

The chain joins TRBV10-3 to TRBJ2-7; 10 bases align to TRBD1. Germline loops: CDR1 ENHRY, CDR2 SYGVKD. J was trimmed by 7 bases and V by 2 bases; bases with no gene match: 8. The CDR3 spans 15 residues. CDR3 sequence (DNA): TGTGCCATCAGTGAGAATACGGGGACAGGGGAGGAGCAGTACTTC. This sequence encodes CAISENTGTGEEQYF.

The chain couples TRBV20-1 to TRBJ2-7, with 10 bases fitting TRBD2. After removal of 1 base from V and 1 base from J, the junction contained 10 bases not matched to a gene. Germline-derived CDR1 and CDR2 are DFQATT and SNEGSKA (reference sequence). This CDR3 is 17 amino acids long. This CDR3 is CSARGGASSGSSYEQYF. Written as DNA, the CDR3 is TGCAGTGCTAGAGGGGGGGCTTCTAGCGGGAGTTCCTACGAGCAGTACTTC.

The chain has TRBV27 and TRBJ2-7; the D gene is possibly TRBD1 (6 bases). Trimming took 4 bases from V and 3 from J, leaving 10 bases between them. The CDR3 runs to 13 residues. CDR1 and CDR2 from the germline V gene are MNHEY and SMNVEV (reference sequence). This CDR3 reads CASSSLTGYEQYF. In DNA, the CDR3 is TGTGCCAGCAGTTCCCTGACAGGCTACGAGCAGTACTTC.

The rearrangement uses TRBV28 and TRBJ2-5; D is unresolved. The V end lost 6 bases, the J end lost 5 bases, and 16 bases lay between the germline ends. Germline-derived CDR1 and CDR2 are MDHEN and SYDVKM. This CDR3 is built from 14 residues. CDR3 loop: CASRTTAGTETQYF. The CDR3 DNA reads TGTGCCAGCAGGACCACAGCAGGAACGGAGACCCAGTACTTC.

This clonotype was counted a few times. V gene TRBV7-9 combines with J gene TRBJ2-1, with TRBD2 matching over 12 bases. V shed 5 bases, J shed 3 bases, and the junction held 5 bases outside the gene matches. The V gene's germline CDR1 is SEHNR and CDR2 FQNEAQ (reference sequence). This CDR3 region has 16 residues. The DNA for the CDR3 is TGTGCCAGCAGCCCCAGGACTAGCGGGGTCTACAATGAGCAGTTCTTC. It yields the protein CASSPRTSGVYNEQFF.

This chain connects TRBV7-9 to TRBJ2-5; 8 nucleotides agree with TRBD1. Trimming removed 1 base from V and 4 bases from J; junction bases left unmatched: 5. Looked up from germline, CDR1 is SEHNR and CDR2 is FQNEAQ (reference sequence). The CDR3 sequence is 15 residues long. CDR3 in DNA: TGTGCCAGCAGCTTAGTCAGGGGGCGCGGAGAGACCCAGTACTTC. The encoded protein is CASSLVRGRGETQYF.

The chain uses TRBV3-1 and TRBJ2-2; TRBD2 might be the D (6 bases). CDR1 and CDR2 from the germline V gene are LGHDT and YNNKEL (reference sequence). Trimming removed 10 bases at V and 0 bases at J, with 15 bases between. The CDR3 has 15 amino acids. CDR3 bases: TGTGCCACCAGGGCGGGGACCGCGAACACCGGGGAGCTGTTTTTT. Its translation is CATRAGTANTGELFF.

Ten or more counts support this clonotype. CDR3 residues: CASSFRVRSNQPQHF. CDR3 DNA: TGTGCCAGCAGCTTCAGGGTGCGTAGCAATCAGCCCCAGCATTTT. The chain carries TRBV13 and TRBJ1-5, with D possibly TRBD1 on 5 matching bases. Per germline, CDR1 PRHDT and CDR2 FYEKMQ (reference sequence). This CDR3 has 15 amino acids. V was cut by 3 bases and J by 0 bases, with 9 bases left in between. The full variable domain, rest sourced from reference TRBV13 and TRBJ1-5, is AAGVIQSPRHLIKEKRETATLKCYPIPRHDTVYWYQQGPGQDPQFLISFYEKMQSDKGSIPDRFSAQQFSDYHSELNMSSLELGDSALYFCASSFRVRSNQPQHFGDGTRLSIL.

This clonotype has more than one count but fewer than ten. The J gene is TRBJ2-1, the V gene TRBV5-1, with a tentative D call TRBD1 (5 bases). Germline assignment: CDR1 SGHRS and CDR2 YFSETQ. This CDR3 comprises 15 residues. V was cut by 0 bases and J by 6 bases, with 13 bases left in between. In nucleotides, the CDR3 is TGCGCCAGCAGCTTGGCGTCAGGGATGGGCAATGAGCAGTTCTTC. Translating gives CASSLASGMGNEQFF.

This clonotype was recorded many times. The chain carries TRBV27 and TRBJ2-3, with a weak D call TRBD2 (6 bases). Germline CDR1 is MNHEY and CDR2 is SMNVEV (reference sequence). The CDR3 runs 17 residues. Trimming took off 4 bases at V and 11 bases at J, with 28 bases between the two ends. The CDR3 DNA follows: TGTGCCAGCAGTTCCTCTCCTAACTACGGGAGAGTGGTAAGGCAGTATTTT. It is translated as CASSSSPNYGRVVRQYF.

This clonotype came up many times. The chain joins TRBV3-1 to TRBJ1-1; D remains unclear. The CDR3 length is 14 residues. Germline-derived CDR1 and CDR2 are LGHDT and YNNKEL (reference sequence). V dropped 4 bases and J dropped 4 bases, with 13 bases sitting between them. CDR3 sequence reads: CASSPWSKTTEAFF. CDR3 in DNA: TGTGCCAGCAGCCCCTGGAGTAAAACCACTGAAGCTTTCTTT.

This chain joins TRBV7-8 and TRBJ2-2; 13 bases agree with TRBD2. Germline loops: CDR1 SGHVS, CDR2 FQNEAQ. V gave up 5 bases and J gave up 7 bases; unmatched junction bases: 4. The CDR3 loop spans 15 amino acids. The CDR3 loop reads CASSQLAGGLGELFF. The DNA for the CDR3 is TGTGCCAGCAGCCAACTAGCGGGAGGGCTCGGGGAGCTGTTTTTT. Full variable domain (outside the CDR3, taken from reference TRBV7-8 and TRBJ2-2): GAGVSQSPRYKVAKRGQDVALRCDPISGHVSLFWYQQALGQGPEFLTYFQNEAQLDKSGLPSDRFFAERPEGSVSTLKIQRTQQEDSAVYLCASSQLAGGLGELFFGEGSRLTVL.

The sample holds a few counts of this clonotype. The genes are TRBV4-3 and TRBJ2-3; 12 nucleotides agree with TRBD2. V was clipped by 5 bases and J by 5 bases; unmatched bases: 11. This CDR3 is built from 17 residues. Germline V gene sequence: CDR1 LGHNA, CDR2 YSLEER. In DNA, the CDR3 is TGCGCCAGCAGCAGCGGGGCTAGCGGGAGGGCCGGAGATACGCAGTATTTT. Amino acids: CASSSGASGRAGDTQYF.

The chain joins TRBV9 to TRBJ2-3, with D perhaps TRBD1 (5 bases). There are 16 residues in the CDR3. Trimming pared 0 bases from V and 0 bases from J, leaving 11 bases between. Looked up from germline, CDR1 is SGDLS and CDR2 is YYNGEE. The CDR3 nucleotides read TGTGCCAGCAGCGTAGAGGGGATTCAGAGCACAGATACGCAGTATTTT. Translated: CASSVEGIQSTDTQYF. Combining the CDR3 with reference TRBV9 and TRBJ2-3 gives the whole variable domain DSGVTQTPKHLITATGQRVTLRCSPRSGDLSVYWYQQSLDQGLQFLIQYYNGEERAKGNILERFSAQQFPDLHSELNLSSLELGDSALYFCASSVEGIQSTDTQYFGPGTRLTVL.